This T cell receptor (beta chain) was captured in a study of cytomegalovirus exposure and HLA in healthy donors. Trimming shortened V by 3 bases and J by 2 bases, and 5 bases separated the two germline ends. The CDR3 length is 12 residues. Looked up from germline, CDR1 is SGHVS and CDR2 is FNYEAQ. Both 60 Vbeta primers and 13 Jbeta primers went into the PCR. This table comes from immunoSEQ multiplex PCR, and its TCRdb copy is limited to in-frame clones, with some not included. In the table there are about 180,000 clones, roughly 79% of which are singletons. The sequenced material came from PBMCs. The receptor was derived from a male donor in good health and CMV-seronegative. The chain has TRBV7-6 and TRBJ2-7, with D hard to call. The CDR3 DNA follows: TGTGCCAGCAGCTTCAGTACCTACGAGCAGTACTTC. Amino acid sequence: CASSFSTYEQYF.